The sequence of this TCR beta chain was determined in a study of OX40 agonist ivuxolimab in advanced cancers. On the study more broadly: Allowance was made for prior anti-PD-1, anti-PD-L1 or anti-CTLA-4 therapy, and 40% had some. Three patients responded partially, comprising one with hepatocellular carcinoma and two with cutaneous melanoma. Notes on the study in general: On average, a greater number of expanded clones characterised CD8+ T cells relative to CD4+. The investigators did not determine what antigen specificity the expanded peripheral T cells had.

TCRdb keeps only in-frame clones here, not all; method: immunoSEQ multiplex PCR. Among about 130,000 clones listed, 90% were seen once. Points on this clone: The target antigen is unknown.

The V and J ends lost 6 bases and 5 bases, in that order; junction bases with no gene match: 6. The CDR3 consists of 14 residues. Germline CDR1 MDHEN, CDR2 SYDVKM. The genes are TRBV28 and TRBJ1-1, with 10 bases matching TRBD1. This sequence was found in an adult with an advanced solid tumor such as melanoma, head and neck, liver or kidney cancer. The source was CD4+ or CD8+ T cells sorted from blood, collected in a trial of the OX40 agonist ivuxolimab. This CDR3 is CASRPGQGDTEAFF. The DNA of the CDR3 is TGTGCCAGCAGGCCCGGACAGGGGGATACTGAAGCTTTCTTT.